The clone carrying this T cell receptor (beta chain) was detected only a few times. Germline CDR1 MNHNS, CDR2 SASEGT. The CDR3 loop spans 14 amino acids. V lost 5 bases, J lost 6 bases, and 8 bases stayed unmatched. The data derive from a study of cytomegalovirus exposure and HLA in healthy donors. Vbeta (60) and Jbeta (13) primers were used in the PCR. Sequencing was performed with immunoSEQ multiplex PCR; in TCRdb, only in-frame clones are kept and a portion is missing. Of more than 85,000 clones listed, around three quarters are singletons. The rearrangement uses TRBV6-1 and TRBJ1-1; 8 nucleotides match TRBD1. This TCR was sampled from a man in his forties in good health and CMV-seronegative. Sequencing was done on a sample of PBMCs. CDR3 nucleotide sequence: TGTGCCAGCAGTTCCAGGGGGCGAGCTTCTGAAGCTTTCTTT. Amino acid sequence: CASSSRGRASEAFF.